This TCR beta chain derives from a study of cytomegalovirus exposure and HLA in healthy donors. Trimming cost V 6 bases and J 4 bases; bases outside gene matches: 13. Germline V gene sequence: CDR1 LNHDA, CDR2 SQIVND (reference sequence). The CDR3 sequence is 16 residues long. 60 Vbeta and 13 Jbeta primers were used in PCR. As handled by the study authors: Later, about 80 million unique TCR beta chains were counted in an analysis, and about 10 million of them were shared. The repertoire was sequenced with immunoSEQ multiplex PCR; TCRdb's copy has only in-frame clones and lacks some. That table supplies the V and J calls and clone size; D and trimming were determined from the DNA. The sample includes over 150,000 clones, around 77% of them seen just once.

V usage is TRBV19 and J usage is TRBJ1-2, with 8 bases aligning to TRBD1. What was sequenced was PBMCs. The sequence came from a woman aged 25 to 39 in good health and CMV-seronegative. CDR3 loop: CASSSSGGAYVYGYTF. The CDR3, as DNA: TGTGCCAGTAGCTCCTCAGGGGGCGCGTATGTCTATGGCTACACCTTC.